The 17 T cell receptor beta chains below come from one sample, sequenced in a study of regulatory T cells in long-lasting Graves disease. The authors built TCR beta libraries using iRepertoire HTBI primers and Arm-PCR of CDR3 regions. TCRdb fed the multiplex PCR reads into MiXCR, producing one record per CDR3 protein. The sample records about half a million distinct CDR3 sequences, more than 10% being singletons. Described time point: newly diagnosed GD, antithyroid drugs for less than 3 months. There was RNA extracted from PBMCs, and the TCR library was made from it. The same sample was also used in a study of T cells in Graves' hyperthyroidism and ophthalmopathy.

This specimen consisted of peripheral blood mononuclear cells (PBMCs), obtained at new diagnosis, from a patient treated with antithyroid drugs. The source is a young woman with Graves disease.

The count of this clonotype is one. The chain employs TRBV28 and TRBJ1-5, with D unresolved. The CDR3 runs to 12 residues. Trimming cost V 8 bases and J 3 bases, with 8 bases left between them. The germline gives CDR1 MDHEN, CDR2 SYDVKM. Here the CDR3 DNA reads TGTGCCAGCCAGAGGATCAATCAGCCCCAGCATTTT. Translation gives CASQRINQPQHF.

This clonotype was detected only a few times. The chain uses TRBV12-3 or TRBV12-4 and TRBJ1-5; D gene uncertain. The CDR3 sequence is 14 residues long. Trimming took 3 bases from V and 11 from J, leaving 17 bases between them. CDR3 in DNA: TGTGCCAGCAGTTTCAGAATGGGGATCGGGTCCCAGCATTTT. Encoded protein: CASSFRMGIGSQHF.

This clonotype was recorded at least ten times. This chain connects TRBV4-2 to TRBJ2-2; D not certain. The CDR3 contains 15 residues. Germline lookup yields CDR1 LGHNA and CDR2 YNFKEQ. Trimming shortened V by 1 base and J by 0 bases, and 6 bases separated the two germline ends. For the CDR3, the DNA is TGTGCCAGCAGCCAAGCTGAAGCGAACACCGGGGAGCTGTTTTTT. Encoded protein: CASSQAEANTGELFF.

This clonotype was observed many times. J is TRBJ2-2 and V is TRBV28; no firm D call. CDR1 is MDHEN and CDR2 is SYDVKM in the germline V gene. V was pared by 0 bases and J by 7 bases, with 15 bases between. The CDR3 runs to 16 residues. This CDR3 reads CASSLWSAKKVGELFF. CDR3 sequence (DNA): TGTGCCAGCAGTTTATGGTCAGCTAAGAAGGTCGGGGAGCTGTTTTTT.

This clonotype was observed a few times. This chain connects TRBV6-1 to TRBJ1-4; D gene ambiguous. V lost 6 bases and J 8 bases, leaving 16 bases between the germline ends. The germline gives CDR1 MNHNS, CDR2 SASEGT. CDR3 length: 14 amino acids. The CDR3 here is CASSSGIFVEKLFF. CDR3 DNA: TGTGCCAGCAGCAGTGGTATATTCGTAGAAAAACTGTTTTTT.

In this sample, this clonotype turned up a few times. The genes are TRBV7-2 and TRBJ2-2; D is ambiguous. The CDR3 runs to 15 residues. Deletions cut 1 base from V and 4 bases from J, with 10 bases between. From germline, CDR1 is SGHTA and CDR2 FQGNSA. The CDR3 DNA follows: TGTGCCAGCAGCTTAGACACGGCGTTCACCGGGGAGCTGTTTTTT. Translating gives CASSLDTAFTGELFF.

This clonotype was seen repeatedly, ten times or more. The CDR3 sequence: CSSGWDEQYF. The CDR3 DNA follows: TGCAGTTCGGGTTGGGACGAGCAGTACTTC. The rearrangement joins TRBV20-1 to TRBJ2-7; D remains unclear. Trimming removed 8 bases from V and 5 bases from J, with 10 bases in between. The germline V gene has CDR1 DFQATT and CDR2 SNEGSKA (reference sequence). The CDR3 has 10 residues.

The rearrangement links TRBV12-3 or TRBV12-4 to TRBJ1-4; the D is unclear. The length of the CDR3 is 15 residues. V lost 5 bases to trimming and J lost 7 bases, with 17 bases between them. CDR3 DNA sequence: TGTGCCAGCAGTCCAACCGGCAGCCTGGGTGAAAAACTGTTTTTT. This sequence encodes CASSPTGSLGEKLFF.

There are a few counts of this clonotype. The chain uses TRBV27 and TRBJ2-2; 10 nucleotides agree with TRBD2. Germline V lookup: CDR1 MNHEY, CDR2 SMNVEV (reference sequence). Germline trimming cut 3 bases from V and 2 bases from J; bases unmatched to any gene: 6. CDR3 length equals 17 residues. The CDR3 DNA reads TGTGCCAGCAGTTTGGGGATAGCGGGAGGCAACACCGGGGAGCTGTTTTTT. As protein: CASSLGIAGGNTGELFF.

The V gene is TRBV4-3, the J gene TRBJ2-5; D uncertain. Looked up from germline, CDR1 is LGHNA and CDR2 is YSLEER. Trimming took off 4 bases at V and 3 bases at J, with 18 bases between the two ends. This CDR3 is 16 amino acids long. DNA of the CDR3: TGCGCCAGCAGCCGGTATCTAGAGGCTAGAGAAGAGACCCAGTACTTC. Protein product: CASSRYLEAREETQYF.

With regard to this clonotype: A much larger clone differs by one base, so this may be a read error. The chain couples TRBV7-9 to TRBJ2-1, with D tentatively TRBD2 (5 bases). The CDR3 loop spans 17 amino acids. Between the trimmed V and J ends, which lost 3 bases and 1 base, there was a span of 16 bases. The V gene's germline CDR1 is SEHNR and CDR2 FQNEAQ (reference sequence). The CDR3, as DNA: TGTGCCAGCAGCTTCCGATCGGCTAGCAGGTCCTACAATGAGCAGTTCTTC. Encoded protein: CASSFRSASRSYNEQFF.

This clonotype was observed at least ten times. J is TRBJ1-1 and V is TRBV27; no firm D call. The CDR3 spans 14 residues. Germline V lookup: CDR1 MNHEY, CDR2 SMNVEV (reference sequence). V was cut by 4 bases and J by 5 bases, with 14 bases left in between. The CDR3 DNA reads as TGTGCCAGCAGTTCGAATCGGGCCTCAACTGAAGCTTTCTTT. Translating it yields CASSSNRASTEAFF.

At least ten counts were recorded for this clonotype. Sequence at one end of the junction differs from germline and may be a read error. This chain links TRBV2 with TRBJ1-1, with a tentative D call TRBD1 (5 bases). From germline, CDR1 is SNHLY and CDR2 FYNNEI. The CDR3 has 14 amino acids. The CDR3 bases are TGCGCCAGCAGCCGGGGGTCTATGAACACTGAAGCTTTCTTT. Its translation is CASSRGSMNTEAFF. The full variable domain, completed using reference TRBV2 and TRBJ1-1, is EPEVTQTPSHQVTQMGQEVILRCVPISNHLYFYWYRQILGQKVEFLVSFYNNEISEKSEIFDDQFSVERPDGSNFTLKIRSTKLEDSAMYFCASSRGSMNTEAFFGQGTRLTVV.

This clonotype has just a few counts. V and J are TRBV10-3 and TRBJ1-2, with 12 nucleotides matching TRBD1. CDR3 length: 16 residues. Germline loops: CDR1 ENHRY, CDR2 SYGVKD. With 3 bases clipped from V and 4 bases from J, the junction kept 6 bases outside the gene matches. CDR3 protein: CAISDSGQGAVYGYTF. The CDR3 DNA follows: TGTGCCATCAGTGATTCGGGACAGGGGGCTGTCTATGGCTACACCTTC.

This clonotype has ten or more counts. This chain links TRBV20-1 with TRBJ2-7, with D maybe TRBD2 (5 bases). Germline CDR1 is DFQATT and CDR2 is SNEGSKA (reference sequence). The CDR3 loop spans 14 amino acids. V was shortened by 6 bases and J by 7 bases, with 22 bases between the two germline ends. CDR3 nucleotide sequence: TGCAGTGCCAACCTCGGGGTTACTCTTTGGGAGCAGTACTTC. Protein sequence: CSANLGVTLWEQYF.

This clonotype was counted a few times. The chain has TRBV5-6 and TRBJ2-1; D is ambiguous. Germline loops: CDR1 SGHDT, CDR2 YYEEEE. The CDR3 spans 12 residues. Deletions cut 0 bases from V and 7 bases from J, with 5 bases between. CDR3 sequence: CASSLETNEQFF. In nucleotides, the CDR3 is TGTGCCAGCAGCTTGGAGACGAATGAGCAGTTCTTC.

This clonotype has a count of ten or more. The chain uses TRBV6-2 or TRBV6-3 and TRBJ1-2, with a tentative D call TRBD1 (5 bases). V was pared by 2 bases and J by 2 bases, with 15 bases between. The CDR3 runs 16 residues. Germline lookup yields CDR1 MNHEY and CDR2 SVGEGT. Here the CDR3 reads CASSYASRGRNYGYTF. CDR3 bases: TGTGCCAGCAGTTACGCGAGTCGGGGCAGAAACTATGGCTACACCTTC.